This TCR beta chain was sequenced for a study of cytomegalovirus exposure and HLA in healthy donors. The protocol was immunoSEQ multiplex PCR, while the TCRdb copy is restricted to in-frame clones and leaves out a portion. Counted here are approximately 62,000 clones, about 91% occurring once; the ten biggest clones make up over 1%. The study's findings and limits: Reported performance of the classifier showed diagnosis of cytomegalovirus status with high specificity and sensitivity. The study recorded 150 to 200 TCR beta chains that were cytomegalovirus-associated. Whilst most TCR sequences proved rare, a subset of public TCRs occurred across many donors.

This clone was seen just once. What it binds is not known. Sequenced sample: PBMCs. The TCR was taken from a young woman in good health and CMV-seronegative.

CDR3 DNA sequence: TGTGCCAGCAGCTGGGAGACAGATACGCAGTATTTT. It specifies CASSWETDTQYF. The chain links TRBV6-6 to TRBJ2-3, with a tentative D call TRBD2 (5 bases). Trimming cost V 6 bases and J 3 bases, with 7 bases left between them. This CDR3 is built from 12 residues. Germline V gene sequence: CDR1 MNHNY, CDR2 SVGAGI (reference sequence).